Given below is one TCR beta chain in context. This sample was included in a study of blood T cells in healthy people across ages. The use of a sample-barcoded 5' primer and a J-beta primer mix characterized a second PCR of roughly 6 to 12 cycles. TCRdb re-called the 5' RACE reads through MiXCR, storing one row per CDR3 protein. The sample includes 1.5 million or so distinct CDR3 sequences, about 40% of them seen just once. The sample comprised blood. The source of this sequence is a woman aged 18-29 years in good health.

Here the CDR3 DNA reads TGTGCCAGCAGCCAAGTTTGGAGTAATCCGTTCTTC. Its protein is CASSQVWSNPFF. The genes are TRBV3-1 and TRBJ2-1, with unresolved D. This CDR3 region has 12 residues. Germline values: CDR1 LGHDT, CDR2 YNNKEL (reference sequence). Between the trimmed V and J ends, which lost 1 base and 15 bases, there was a span of 13 bases.